Detailed here is one T cell receptor (beta chain). What it binds is not known. This specimen belongs to a study of Ad26.COV2.S vaccination and SARS-CoV-2 variants. Points from the study as a whole: Estimates derived from TCR breadth and depth analyses may have underestimated total T cell responses.

Treatment: some 20 received Ad26.COV2.S at low or high dose, single or two shots; roughly five received placebo; per-sample allocation not given. The samples date from day 63 after the first vaccine or placebo injection. Sequencing used immunoSEQ multiplex PCR; TCRdb keeps in-frame clones, though not all of them. The sample includes about 420,000 clones, over 75% of them seen just once. CDR1 SGHDT and CDR2 YYEEEE come from the germline V gene. Deletions cut 0 bases from V and 0 bases from J, with 12 bases between. The CDR3 spans 16 residues. The source is a person aged 18-60 years who received the Ad26.COV2.S COVID-19 vaccine or a placebo. Sequencing was performed on peripheral blood, taken in a trial of Ad26.COV2.S vaccine versus placebo. The chain uses TRBV5-6 and TRBJ1-1; the D is unclear. Here the CDR3 DNA reads TGTGCCAGCAGCTTGGGGGCAACATCTATGAACACTGAAGCTTTCTTT. It is translated as CASSLGATSMNTEAFF.